The TCR beta chain described here comes from a study of cytomegalovirus exposure and HLA in healthy donors. Overall study context: About 180 million T cells yielded more than 90 million unique TCR beta sequences, as an earlier analysis found.

Broader study findings: Later on, a genetic analysis was performed. It linked a missense variant in DCLRE1C with V- and J-gene trimming of TCR beta. In a later analysis, specific HLA alleles were associated with 16,000 or so TCR beta sequences at a 0.05 false discovery rate.

The CDR3 totals 20 residues. With 5 bases clipped from V and 2 bases from J, the junction kept 18 bases outside the gene matches. The V gene's germline CDR1 is MDHEN and CDR2 SYDVKM. A note on this clone: The antigen is unknown.

PCR primers comprised 60 Vbeta and 13 Jbeta primers. As originally analysed: The count from a later analysis was some 81 million unique TCR beta chains, some 9.9 million of them shared. Generated by immunoSEQ multiplex PCR, the TCRdb table keeps only in-frame clones and is missing some. V and J calls and clone size come straight from that table; D and trimming were deduced from the DNA. Here the sample spans some 120,000 clones, roughly 75% being singletons. V usage is TRBV28 and J usage is TRBJ2-2, with 9 bases that match TRBD1. This sequence originates from a man aged 30-40 years in good health and CMV-seropositive. Sequencing used PBMCs. The CDR3 spells CASSGEIYRRDRVNTGELFF. As DNA, the CDR3 is TGTGCCAGCAGTGGGGAAATCTACCGGCGGGACAGGGTTAACACCGGGGAGCTGTTTTTT.